One sample yielded the 32 T cell receptor beta chains listed below, sequenced in a study of T cell repertoires in cytomegalovirus infection. No antigen has been assigned to these receptors. TCRdb fed the reads into MiXCR, producing one record per CDR3 protein. This table holds about 770,000 distinct CDR3 sequences, around 29% found once. Sequencing was performed on cultured CD8+ T cells from PBMCs, taken from culture after CMV antigen stimulation. The source is a human donor in good health (CMV status not recorded). Some clones in this sample may be carry-over from other donors' samples.

This rearrangement joins TRBV6-8 to TRBJ2-1; 8 nucleotides align to TRBD2. V shed 11 bases and J 0 bases; nucleotides not matched to a gene: 24. The length of the CDR3 is 20 residues. CDR1 and CDR2 from the germline V gene are MNHGY and SAAAGT. As DNA, the CDR3 is TGTGCCGGCATAGGGGGTAGCGGGGACCCGACGATTCGCTCCTACAATGAGCAGTTCTTC. Amino acids: CAGIGGSGDPTIRSYNEQFF.

There are a few counts of this clonotype. The J gene is TRBJ1-1, the V gene TRBV19; D possibly corresponds to TRBD1 (6 bases). Per the germline V gene, CDR1 is LNHDA and CDR2 is SQIVND (reference sequence). The CDR3 runs to 13 residues. V gave up 5 bases and J gave up 7 bases, with 14 bases separating them. CDR3 region: CASSPGTGLEAFF. Written as DNA, the CDR3 is TGTGCCAGTAGTCCGGGAACAGGGCTTGAAGCTTTCTTT.

This clonotype has a handful of counts. The V call is TRBV5-5, the J call TRBJ2-1; no definite D call. The length of the CDR3 is 15 residues. CDR1 and CDR2 (germline): SGHKS, YYEKEE (reference sequence). Trimming stripped 6 bases from V and 0 bases from J, with 13 bases between. The CDR3 region is CASNTGRSSYNEQFF. CDR3 coding DNA: TGTGCCAGCAACACGGGCCGGAGCTCCTACAATGAGCAGTTCTTC.

In its sample, this clonotype was seen a few times. The gene calls are TRBV7-9 and TRBJ1-1; 7 nucleotides agree with TRBD1. After removal of 5 bases from V and 6 bases from J, the junction contained 12 bases not matched to a gene. The CDR3 has 15 residues. The germline V gene has CDR1 SEHNR and CDR2 FQNEAQ (reference sequence). DNA for the CDR3: TGTGCCAGCAGCCCTCAAACAGGGGTTGATTCTGAAGCTTTCTTT. Translating gives CASSPQTGVDSEAFF.

In the case of this clonotype: A read error may explain this, as a much larger clone is one base away. The genes are TRBV19 and TRBJ2-1, with TRBD2 matching over 10 bases. V trimming: 3 bases; J trimming: 5 bases; junction bases outside the gene matches: 10. Germline V gene sequence: CDR1 LNHDA, CDR2 SQIVND (reference sequence). The CDR3 length is 17 residues. The CDR3 sequence: CASSMRVGLAADNEQFF. The CDR3 nucleotides are TGTGCCAGTAGTATGAGAGTCGGACTAGCGGCGGACAATGAGCAGTTCTTC.

There are a few counts of this clonotype. The chain joins TRBV11-3 to TRBJ2-1; 7 nucleotides line up with TRBD2. The CDR3 length is 16 residues. Germline loops: CDR1 SGHNT, CDR2 YENEEA. V shed 0 bases, J shed 5 bases, and the junction held 7 bases outside the gene matches. The CDR3 sequence is CASSLEGGSLHNEQFF. The CDR3 DNA is TGTGCCAGCAGCTTAGAGGGGGGGAGTCTCCACAATGAGCAGTTCTTC.

This clonotype came up a few times. The chain links TRBV7-9 to TRBJ1-2; D possibly corresponds to TRBD1 (5 bases). The V and J ends lost 2 bases and 3 bases respectively, with 19 bases between them. Germline V gene sequence: CDR1 SEHNR, CDR2 FQNEAQ (reference sequence). The CDR3 consists of 17 residues. CDR3 protein: CASSLTRDGPRDYGYTF. CDR3 DNA: TGTGCCAGCAGCTTAACCCGGGACGGTCCTCGGGACTATGGCTACACCTTC.

This clonotype has only a few counts. The chain carries TRBV7-9 and TRBJ1-5; the match to TRBD1 covers 8 bases. Per the germline V gene, CDR1 is SEHNR and CDR2 is FQNEAQ (reference sequence). V gave up 5 bases and J gave up 3 bases; unmatched junction bases: 9. This CDR3 region has 16 residues. Here the CDR3 reads CASSDTETGVNQPQHF. The CDR3, as DNA: TGTGCCAGCAGCGATACGGAGACAGGGGTCAATCAGCCCCAGCATTTT.

The chain joins TRBV12-3 or TRBV12-4 to TRBJ2-1; 10 bases agree with TRBD1. J lost 12 bases, V lost 5 bases, and 7 bases had no gene match. The CDR3 length is 13 residues. CDR3 DNA: TGTGCCAGCAGTCCCGGGACAGGGGTCAGGCAGTTCTTC. The encoded protein is CASSPGTGVRQFF.

As regards this clonotype: Germline and junction disagree at one end, which may indicate a read error. The chain has TRBV5-3 and TRBJ2-1; 7 nucleotides align to TRBD1. TRBV5-3 is treated as an ORF (open reading frame) with a function not yet certain. The CDR3 contains 14 residues. This chain's CDR3 is CASSWTGAYNEQFF. The CDR3 bases are TGTGCCAGCAGCTGGACAGGCGCCTACAATGAGCAGTTCTTC.

The chain links TRBV5-1 to TRBJ2-3; D might be TRBD1 (5 bases). Germline loops: CDR1 SGHRS, CDR2 YFSETQ. V was clipped by 5 bases and J by 1 base, with 14 bases between them. There are 15 residues in the CDR3. The CDR3 nucleotides are TGCGCCAGCAGGGACCAGGGATTTGGCACAGATACGCAGTATTTT. Translating gives CASRDQGFGTDTQYF.

This clonotype was seen a few times. This chain joins TRBV6-5 and TRBJ2-1, with 7 bases aligning to TRBD1. CDR1 is MNHEY, CDR2 SVGAGI, per germline. V was clipped by 0 bases and J by 3 bases; unmatched bases: 11. CDR3 length: 18 amino acids. The CDR3 loop reads CASSYSPPDRVLYNEQFF. In nucleotides, the CDR3 is TGTGCCAGCAGTTACTCTCCCCCTGACAGGGTTCTCTACAATGAGCAGTTCTTC.

This clonotype was observed a few times. This sequence joins TRBV4-1 and TRBJ1-5, with unresolved D. The CDR3 contains 15 residues. Trimming pared 0 bases from V and 2 bases from J, leaving 8 bases between. The germline V gene has CDR1 MGHRA and CDR2 YSYEKL. The CDR3 loop reads CASSQDRRGNQPQHF. In DNA, the CDR3 is TGCGCCAGCAGCCAAGATAGGCGAGGCAATCAGCCCCAGCATTTT.

This clonotype has at least ten counts. The chain couples TRBV12-3 or TRBV12-4 to TRBJ1-5, with D unclear. This CDR3 has 14 residues. V was cut by 2 bases and J by 2 bases, with 7 bases left in between. The CDR3 region is CASSLRAGNQPQHF. In DNA, the CDR3 is TGTGCCAGCAGTTTAAGGGCGGGCAATCAGCCCCAGCATTTT.

The V gene is TRBV12-3 or TRBV12-4, the J gene TRBJ1-5; 9 nucleotides match TRBD1. This CDR3 region has 16 residues. V shed 5 bases and J 4 bases; nucleotides not matched to a gene: 9. The CDR3 is CASSPGTGTPNQPQHF. The DNA for the CDR3 is TGTGCCAGCAGTCCCGGGACAGGGACCCCAAATCAGCCCCAGCATTTT.

This clonotype has at least ten counts. This rearrangement joins TRBV28 to TRBJ1-1; tentatively, D is TRBD1 (5 bases). Trimming shortened V by 4 bases and J by 1 base, and 16 bases separated the two germline ends. Germline V gene lookup returns CDR1 MDHEN and CDR2 SYDVKM. The CDR3 totals 16 residues. The CDR3 sequence: CASSSGVVGENTEAFF. The CDR3, as DNA: TGTGCCAGCAGTTCCGGGGTTGTGGGGGAGAACACTGAAGCTTTCTTT.

The sample holds many counts of this clonotype. The chain recombines TRBV20-1 with TRBJ2-7, with 12 bases matching TRBD1. Germline V lookup: CDR1 DFQATT, CDR2 SNEGSKA (reference sequence). Trimming took 0 bases from V and 6 from J; bases not matched to a gene: 9. CDR3 length: 16 amino acids. CDR3 in amino acids: CSARDLGTGGLSEQYF. CDR3 in DNA: TGCAGTGCTAGAGATCTTGGGACAGGGGGCCTATCCGAGCAGTACTTC.

This clonotype was counted between two and nine times. V is TRBV5-1 and J is TRBJ2-2, with 8 bases lining up with TRBD1. The V gene's germline CDR1 is SGHRS and CDR2 YFSETQ. This CDR3 has 15 amino acids. J gave up 4 bases and V 4 bases, and 6 bases lay outside the gene matches. For the CDR3, the DNA is TGCGCCAGCAGCCTGACAGGGGACGGCACCGGGGAGCTGTTTTTT. It yields the protein CASSLTGDGTGELFF.

As concerns this clonotype: A much larger clone lies one base from this, so it may be a read error. The CDR3 DNA sequence: TGTGCCAGCAGTTTAGGGCCTTATGACTACACCTTC. Its protein is CASSLGPYDYTF. The gene calls are TRBV12-3 or TRBV12-4 and TRBJ1-2, with D unclear. CDR3 size: 12 residues.

This clonotype has more than one count but fewer than ten. The chain carries TRBV10-3 and TRBJ1-6; D unresolved. CDR1 ENHRY and CDR2 SYGVKD come from the germline V gene. The CDR3 runs to 17 residues. Deletions cut 8 bases from V and 7 bases from J, with 24 bases between. The DNA for the CDR3 is TGTGCCATCGCGATGTTTTCTCCTAAGGAGGGAAATTCACCCCTCCACTTT. This gives the protein CAIAMFSPKEGNSPLHF.

This clonotype occurred many times. This sequence joins TRBV7-2 and TRBJ2-2; 12 nucleotides line up with TRBD2. J gave up 1 base and V 5 bases, and 14 bases lay outside the gene matches. CDR1 and CDR2 from the germline V gene are SGHTA and FQGNSA. This CDR3 spans 20 amino acids. For the CDR3, the DNA is TGTGCCAGCAGCACCTATACTAGCGGGGGGTCGCGGGGGAACACCGGGGAGCTGTTTTTT. This sequence encodes CASSTYTSGGSRGNTGELFF. Full variable domain (missing parts from reference TRBV7-2 and TRBJ2-2): GAGVSQSPSNKVTEKGKDVELRCDPISGHTALYWYRQSLGQGLEFLIYFQGNSAPDKSGLPSDRFSAERTGGSVSTLTIQRTQQEDSAVYLCASSTYTSGGSRGNTGELFFGEGSRLTVL.

This clonotype was seen a few times. The chain carries TRBV27 and TRBJ2-7; no clear D. With 0 bases removed from V and 5 bases from J, the gap between germline ends came to 8 bases. CDR3 length equals 13 residues. Germline CDR1 MNHEY, CDR2 SMNVEV (reference sequence). The CDR3 coding sequence is TGTGCCAGCAGTTTATCGAGGCTAGACGAGCAGTACGTC. Its protein is CASSLSRLDEQYV.

This chain links TRBV25-1 with TRBJ1-1; 10 nucleotides match TRBD1. The germline V gene has CDR1 MGHDK and CDR2 SYGVNS. The CDR3 spans 14 residues. V lost 3 bases to trimming and J lost 3 bases; unmatched junction nucleotides: 1. The CDR3 nucleotides are TGTGCCAGCAGTGATGACAGGGGGCACACTGAAGCTTTCTTT. Its protein product is CASSDDRGHTEAFF.

This clonotype occurred many times. The V call is TRBV11-3, the J call TRBJ2-7; 9 bases are shared with TRBD1. Trimming removed 4 bases from V and 5 bases from J; junction bases left unmatched: 18. This CDR3 spans 18 amino acids. Looked up from germline, CDR1 is SGHNT and CDR2 is YENEEA. The CDR3 nucleotides read TGTGCCAGCAGCTCGAGAAAAAAAACCAGGGACAGGGCGAACGAGCAGTACTTC. It codes for CASSSRKKTRDRANEQYF.

V gene TRBV5-5 combines with J gene TRBJ2-7; maybe TRBD2 (5 bases). This CDR3 region has 12 residues. Germline V gives CDR1 SGHKS, CDR2 YYEKEE (reference sequence). V gave up 4 bases and J gave up 7 bases, with 12 bases separating them. In nucleotides, the CDR3 is TGTGCCAGCAGCCCACAGACTATGGAGCAGTACTTC. Its protein is CASSPQTMEQYF.

The chain has TRBV19 and TRBJ1-1; TRBD1 matches 10 bases. Germline-derived CDR1 and CDR2 are LNHDA and SQIVND (reference sequence). The CDR3 is 14 residues long. Germline trimming cut 7 bases from V and 5 bases from J; bases unmatched to any gene: 7. The CDR3 spells CASIPRDRGTEAFF. The CDR3 region has the DNA TGTGCCAGTATCCCCCGGGACAGGGGAACTGAAGCTTTCTTT.

The V gene is TRBV20-1, the J gene TRBJ2-1; 15 bases match TRBD2. CDR3 size: 17 residues. Per the germline V gene, CDR1 is DFQATT and CDR2 is SNEGSKA (reference sequence). V shed 0 bases, J shed 1 base, and the junction held 1 base outside the gene matches. As DNA, the CDR3 is TGCAGTGCTAGAGAGGGGACTAGCGGGGGGTCCTACAATGAGCAGTTCTTC. It is translated as CSAREGTSGGSYNEQFF.

With regard to this clonotype: At one boundary the junction diverges from the germline segment, which might be a read error. The chain combines TRBV6-1 with TRBJ2-4; a weak D match, TRBD1 (5 bases). The CDR3 runs to 16 residues. CDR1 and CDR2 (germline): MNHNS, SASEGT. The CDR3 loop reads CANSEAGQLAKNIQYF. DNA for the CDR3: TGTGCCAACAGTGAAGCAGGGCAACTAGCCAAAAACATTCAGTACTTC.

V and J are TRBV9 and TRBJ2-1; the match to TRBD1 covers 7 bases. The J segment lost 5 bases and the V segment lost 7 bases, leaving 12 bases of the junction unmatched. CDR3 length: 15 residues. From germline, CDR1 is SGDLS and CDR2 YYNGEE. The CDR3 nucleotides read TGTGCCAGCGCCTCCCGGGACAGAGCAAACAATGAGCAGTTCTTC. Protein product: CASASRDRANNEQFF.

V usage is TRBV6-2 or TRBV6-3 and J usage is TRBJ1-1, with D tentatively TRBD1 (6 bases). The CDR3 loop spans 13 amino acids. Germline values: CDR1 MNHEY, CDR2 SVGEGT. V was pared by 6 bases and J by 5 bases, with 13 bases between. CDR3 amino acids: CASSRRGRTEAFF. The DNA for the CDR3 is TGTGCCAGCAGCAGAAGGGGGAGGACTGAAGCTTTCTTT.

The rearrangement uses TRBV7-6 and TRBJ2-7; 9 bases agree with TRBD1. CDR3 length: 15 residues. Trimming at V came to 2 bases and at J to 5 bases, leaving 7 bases not matched to a gene. The germline V gene has CDR1 SGHVS and CDR2 FNYEAQ. The CDR3 region is CASSLRGQGYDEQYF. CDR3 bases: TGTGCCAGCAGCTTAAGGGGACAGGGTTACGACGAGCAGTACTTC.

In this sample, this clonotype turned up many times. CDR3: CASSLLTGGLYGYTF. CDR3 DNA sequence: TGTGCCAGCAGCTTGCTGACAGGGGGTCTCTATGGCTACACCTTC. The chain recombines TRBV28 with TRBJ1-2, with 9 bases matching TRBD1. The CDR3 is 15 residues long. The V segment lost 6 bases and the J segment 4 bases; nucleotides outside the gene matches: 9. The germline V gene encodes CDR1 MDHEN and CDR2 SYDVKM.